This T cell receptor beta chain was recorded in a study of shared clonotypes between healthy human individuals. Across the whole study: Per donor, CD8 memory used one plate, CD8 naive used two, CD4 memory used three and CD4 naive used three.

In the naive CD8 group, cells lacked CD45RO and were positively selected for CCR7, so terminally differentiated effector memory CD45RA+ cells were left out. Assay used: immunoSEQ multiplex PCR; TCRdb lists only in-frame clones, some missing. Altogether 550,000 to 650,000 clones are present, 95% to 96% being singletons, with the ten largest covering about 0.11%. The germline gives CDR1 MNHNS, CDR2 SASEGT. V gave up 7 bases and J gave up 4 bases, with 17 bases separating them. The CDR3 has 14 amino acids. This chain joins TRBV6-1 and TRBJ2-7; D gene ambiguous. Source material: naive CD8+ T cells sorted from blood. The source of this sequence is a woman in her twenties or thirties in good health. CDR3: CASTHSSATYEQYF. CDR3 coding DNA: TGTGCCAGCACCCACTCTTCCGCTACTTACGAGCAGTACTTC.